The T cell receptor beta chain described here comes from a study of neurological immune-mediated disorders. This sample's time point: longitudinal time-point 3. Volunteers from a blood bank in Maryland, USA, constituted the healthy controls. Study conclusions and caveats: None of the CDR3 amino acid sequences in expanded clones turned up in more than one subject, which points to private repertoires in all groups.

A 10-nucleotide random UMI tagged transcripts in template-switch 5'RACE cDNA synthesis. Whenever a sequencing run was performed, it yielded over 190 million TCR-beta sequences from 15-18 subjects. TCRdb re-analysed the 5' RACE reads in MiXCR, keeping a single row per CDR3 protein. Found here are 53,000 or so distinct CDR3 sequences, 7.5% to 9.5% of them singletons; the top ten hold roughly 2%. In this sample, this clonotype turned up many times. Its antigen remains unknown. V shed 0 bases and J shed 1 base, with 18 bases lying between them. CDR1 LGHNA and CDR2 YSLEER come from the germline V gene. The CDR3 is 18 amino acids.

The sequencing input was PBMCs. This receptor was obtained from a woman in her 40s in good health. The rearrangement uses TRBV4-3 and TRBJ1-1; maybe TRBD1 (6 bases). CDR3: CASSQEPQIRGGNTEAFF. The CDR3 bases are TGCGCCAGCAGCCAAGAGCCCCAAATTAGAGGGGGGAACACTGAAGCTTTCTTT.